This is a list of T cell receptor beta chains from one sample in a study of blood T cell repertoires in COVID-19. Clones were read by immunoSEQ multiplex PCR, and TCRdb kept only the in-frame ones, dropping some. The sample yields about 88,000 clones, 91% seen once. The specimen was peripheral blood. These receptors were collected from a human donor with active COVID-19. The donor label of this sample is uncertain. The CDR3 runs from the conserved cysteine through the conserved F or W. The D gene is left open where the match is weak. The size field is filled for only some rows; it gives once, few, many or a size class.

d_call: TRBD1
j_call: TRBJ1-1
clone_size: NA
v_call: TRBV18
cdr3_nt: TGTGCCAGCTCACAAACAGGGGTTGGCACTGAAGCTTTCTTT
cdr3_aa: CASSQTGVGTEAFF

d_call: NA
j_call: TRBJ2-7
clone_size: NA
v_call: TRBV3-1/TRBV3-2
cdr3_nt: TGTGCCAGCAGCCAGTCAGGGGGAGGTTCCTACGAGCAGTACTTC
cdr3_aa: CASSQSGGGSYEQYF

d_call: NA
j_call: TRBJ2-2
clone_size: NA
v_call: TRBV5-1
cdr3_nt: TGCGCCAGCAGTCTTTCTAGTACCGGGGAGCTGTTTTTT
cdr3_aa: CASSLSSTGELFF

d_call: NA
j_call: TRBJ1-2
clone_size: NA
v_call: TRBV4-1
cdr3_nt: TGCGCCAGCAGCCACAGTAACTATGGCTACACCTTC
cdr3_aa: CASSHSNYGYTF

d_call: NA
j_call: TRBJ2-3
clone_size: NA
v_call: TRBV5-4
cdr3_nt: TGTGCCAGCAGCTTGGTGAACCCGCACAGTACAGATACGCAGTATTTT
cdr3_aa: CASSLVNPHSTDTQYF

d_call: TRBD1
j_call: TRBJ2-5
clone_size: few
v_call: TRBV15
cdr3_nt: TGTGCCACCAGCAGAGTCCAGAAGGGGGCAGGGGAGACCCAGTACTTC
cdr3_aa: CATSRVQKGAGETQYF

d_call: NA
j_call: TRBJ1-6
clone_size: NA
v_call: TRBV27
cdr3_nt: TGTTCCCTGGCGGGGGCAGGGCCCTTCCACTTT
cdr3_aa: CSLAGAGPFHF

d_call: TRBD1
j_call: TRBJ1-1
clone_size: once
v_call: TRBV4-3
cdr3_nt: TGCGCCAGCAGGCCAAGCCACAGGGGCGGCGCTGAAGCTTTCTTT
cdr3_aa: CASRPSHRGGAEAFF

d_call: NA
j_call: TRBJ1-2
clone_size: NA
v_call: TRBV7-6
cdr3_nt: TGTGCCAGCAGCCTCTACCCACACCAGCCGGAGGGCTACACCTTC
cdr3_aa: CASSLYPHQPEGYTF

d_call: TRBD1
j_call: TRBJ2-7
clone_size: NA
v_call: TRBV4-1
cdr3_nt: TGCGCCAGCAGCCTCCAACGACAGGGTTTGTACGAGCAGTACTTC
cdr3_aa: CASSLQRQGLYEQYF

d_call: TRBD2
j_call: TRBJ2-3
clone_size: NA
v_call: TRBV6-2/TRBV6-3
cdr3_nt: TGTGCCAGCAGTTACTCCCTAGCGGGGACAGATACGCAGTATTTT
cdr3_aa: CASSYSLAGTDTQYF

d_call: TRBD1
j_call: TRBJ2-3
clone_size: NA
v_call: TRBV5-4
cdr3_nt: TGTGCCAGCAGCTTAGGGGGCCCCCGGGGTTCAGATACGCAGTATTTT
cdr3_aa: CASSLGGPRGSDTQYF

d_call: TRBD1
j_call: TRBJ1-6
clone_size: NA
v_call: TRBV9
cdr3_nt: TGTGCCAGCAGCTCATGGGACAGCTCGAGCTCCTATAATTCACCCCTCCACTTT
cdr3_aa: CASSSWDSSSSYNSPLHF

d_call: NA
j_call: TRBJ2-5
clone_size: NA
v_call: TRBV7-2
cdr3_nt: TGTGCCAGCAGCTTAGTAGTTGGAGAGACCCAGTACTTC
cdr3_aa: CASSLVVGETQYF

d_call: TRBD1
j_call: TRBJ1-6
clone_size: NA
v_call: TRBV6-5
cdr3_nt: TGTGCCACCCGGGACAGGGACTCACCCCTCCACTTT
cdr3_aa: CATRDRDSPLHF

d_call: NA
j_call: TRBJ1-4
clone_size: NA
v_call: TRBV28
cdr3_nt: TGTGCCAGCAGTTTTCATCTGGGCGAGGGTGAAAAACTGTTTTTT
cdr3_aa: CASSFHLGEGEKLFF

d_call: NA
j_call: TRBJ1-2
clone_size: few
v_call: TRBV6-5
cdr3_nt: TGTGCCAGCAGTTACTCGACGGTAGAGGGCTATGGCTACACCTTC
cdr3_aa: CASSYSTVEGYGYTF

d_call: TRBD2
j_call: TRBJ2-7
clone_size: NA
v_call: TRBV5-1
cdr3_nt: TGCGCCAGCAGCTTGGCGGCGGGGGTTCTCGAGCAGTACTTC
cdr3_aa: CASSLAAGVLEQYF

d_call: TRBD1
j_call: TRBJ2-7
clone_size: NA
v_call: TRBV28
cdr3_nt: TGTGCCAGCAGCACAGGGGGCCACGAGCAGTACTTC
cdr3_aa: CASSTGGHEQYF

d_call: NA
j_call: TRBJ2-7
clone_size: NA
v_call: TRBV24-1
cdr3_nt: TGTGCCACCAGTGATTTGTTGACAGGCGAGCAGTACTTC
cdr3_aa: CATSDLLTGEQYF

d_call: TRBD1
j_call: TRBJ1-2
clone_size: NA
v_call: TRBV6-5
cdr3_nt: TGTGCCAGCAGAGTTAGACAGGGTGGCTACACCTTC
cdr3_aa: CASRVRQGGYTF

d_call: NA
j_call: TRBJ1-1
clone_size: NA
v_call: TRBV3-1/TRBV3-2
cdr3_nt: TGTGCCAGCAGCCCAGAAATGTGGGGAGGCACTGAAGCTTTCTTT
cdr3_aa: CASSPEMWGGTEAFF

d_call: TRBD2
j_call: TRBJ2-1
clone_size: once
v_call: TRBV28
cdr3_nt: TGTGCCAGCAGTCCGCGGACTAGCGGGGGCCCTACTTACAATGAGCAGTTCTTC
cdr3_aa: CASSPRTSGGPTYNEQFF

d_call: TRBD1
j_call: TRBJ1-1
clone_size: NA
v_call: TRBV19
cdr3_nt: TGTGCCAGTAGTTTCCACAGGGGGCCCTCGGGGGTGGAAGCTTTCTTT
cdr3_aa: CASSFHRGPSGVEAFF

d_call: NA
j_call: TRBJ1-1
clone_size: NA
v_call: TRBV28
cdr3_nt: TGTGCCAGCAGTTTACCGGGTTCTGAGAACACTGAAGCTTTCTTT
cdr3_aa: CASSLPGSENTEAFF

d_call: NA
j_call: TRBJ2-7
clone_size: NA
v_call: TRBV6-1
cdr3_nt: TGTGCCAGCAGTGAAGGGCAGGGCGCTGGGTTCCAGGGGGGCGCCTACGAGCAGTACTTC
cdr3_aa: CASSEGQGAGFQGGAYEQYF

d_call: NA
j_call: TRBJ2-2
clone_size: NA
v_call: TRBV2
cdr3_nt: TGTGCCAGCTTCCGGACAGTCACCGGGGAGCTGTTTTTT
cdr3_aa: CASFRTVTGELFF

d_call: NA
j_call: TRBJ1-3
clone_size: NA
v_call: TRBV6-2/TRBV6-3
cdr3_nt: TGTGCCAGCAGTCACCAGGGAAGGAACACCATATATTTT
cdr3_aa: CASSHQGRNTIYF

d_call: NA
j_call: TRBJ1-3
clone_size: NA
v_call: TRBV6-2/TRBV6-3
cdr3_nt: TGTGCCAGCAGGCCTGCAGGGGTTCTCTCTGGAAACACCATATATTTT
cdr3_aa: CASRPAGVLSGNTIYF

d_call: NA
j_call: TRBJ2-1
clone_size: once
v_call: TRBV21-1
cdr3_nt: TGTGCCAGCAGCAAAGTTTGGGGACTAGCAGGACCGGACAATGAGCAGTTCTTC
cdr3_aa: CASSKVWGLAGPDNEQFF

d_call: TRBD2
j_call: TRBJ2-2
clone_size: NA
v_call: TRBV19
cdr3_nt: TGTGCCAGTAAATTCGTAGCGGGGGGGAACACCGGGGAGCTGTTTTTT
cdr3_aa: CASKFVAGGNTGELFF

d_call: TRBD2
j_call: TRBJ2-1
clone_size: few
v_call: TRBV7-2
cdr3_nt: TGTGCCAGCAGCTTAGGAGCGGGGGAAAATGAGCAGTTCTTC
cdr3_aa: CASSLGAGENEQFF

d_call: NA
j_call: TRBJ1-6
clone_size: NA
v_call: TRBV2
cdr3_nt: TGTGCCAGCAAACACCCTAATTCACCCCTCCACTTT
cdr3_aa: CASKHPNSPLHF

d_call: NA
j_call: TRBJ1-1
clone_size: NA
v_call: TRBV6-2/TRBV6-3
cdr3_nt: TGTGCCAGCAGCGGACAGATAAGAGCTTTCTTT
cdr3_aa: CASSGQIRAFF

d_call: NA
j_call: TRBJ1-3
clone_size: NA
v_call: TRBV10-3
cdr3_nt: TGTGCCATCAGTGAGCCGCCCGGGGCTGGAAACACCATATATTTT
cdr3_aa: CAISEPPGAGNTIYF

d_call: TRBD1
j_call: TRBJ1-1
clone_size: NA
v_call: TRBV27
cdr3_nt: TGTGCCAGCAGTTTATCGAGGGTAGGGGGCGAAGCTTTCTTT
cdr3_aa: CASSLSRVGGEAFF

d_call: TRBD1
j_call: TRBJ2-7
clone_size: once
v_call: TRBV7-8
cdr3_nt: TGTGCCAGCGGCTTACAGGGGACCGGCGAGCAGTACTTC
cdr3_aa: CASGLQGTGEQYF

d_call: TRBD2
j_call: TRBJ2-5
clone_size: NA
v_call: TRBV6-5
cdr3_nt: TGTGCCAGCAGTCCGACCCGGGGGGGCGGCGAGACCCAGTACTTC
cdr3_aa: CASSPTRGGGETQYF

d_call: TRBD1
j_call: TRBJ1-3
clone_size: NA
v_call: TRBV6-5
cdr3_nt: TGTGCCAGCAGACGACAGGGGGGAAACACCATATATTTT
cdr3_aa: CASRRQGGNTIYF

d_call: NA
j_call: TRBJ2-4
clone_size: NA
v_call: TRBV6-2/TRBV6-3
cdr3_nt: TGTGCCAGCAGTTACTCCGGCCAGAGGCTAGCCAAAAACATTCAGTACTTC
cdr3_aa: CASSYSGQRLAKNIQYF

d_call: NA
j_call: TRBJ2-3
clone_size: NA
v_call: TRBV6-1
cdr3_nt: TGTGCCAGCAGTGAAGCCGGAGGGATCGATACGCAGTATTTT
cdr3_aa: CASSEAGGIDTQYF

d_call: NA
j_call: TRBJ1-1
clone_size: NA
v_call: TRBV7-9
cdr3_nt: TGTGCCAGCAGCTTATCTGGCCGGAACACTGAAGCTTTCTTT
cdr3_aa: CASSLSGRNTEAFF

d_call: NA
j_call: TRBJ1-5
clone_size: NA
v_call: TRBV27
cdr3_nt: TGTGCCAGCAGTTTTGCGGGGGTTGATCAGCCCCAGCATTTT
cdr3_aa: CASSFAGVDQPQHF

d_call: NA
j_call: TRBJ2-3
clone_size: NA
v_call: TRBV6-4
cdr3_nt: TGTGCCACATCGACTAGTGGGGGTGCAGATACGCAGTATTTT
cdr3_aa: CATSTSGGADTQYF

d_call: NA
j_call: TRBJ1-3
clone_size: NA
v_call: TRBV6-5
cdr3_nt: TGTGCCAGCAGTACGGTCGGGGACATATATTTT
cdr3_aa: CASSTVGDIYF

d_call: NA
j_call: TRBJ2-3
clone_size: NA
v_call: TRBV28
cdr3_nt: TGTGCCAGCAGTTTTAGCAGGGGGGGCACAGATACGCAGTATTTT
cdr3_aa: CASSFSRGGTDTQYF

d_call: TRBD1
j_call: TRBJ1-5
clone_size: NA
v_call: TRBV7-3
cdr3_nt: TGTGCCAGCAGCTTGACAGGGGGGAATCAGCCCCAGCATTTT
cdr3_aa: CASSLTGGNQPQHF

d_call: NA
j_call: TRBJ1-3
clone_size: NA
v_call: TRBV7-2
cdr3_nt: TGTGCCAGCAGCTCACCCGGCCCGGGGGGAAACACCATATATTTT
cdr3_aa: CASSSPGPGGNTIYF

d_call: NA
j_call: TRBJ1-2
clone_size: NA
v_call: TRBV28
cdr3_nt: TGTGCCACGCAAATCACAGTTAACTATGGCTACACCTTC
cdr3_aa: CATQITVNYGYTF

d_call: TRBD1
j_call: TRBJ2-1
clone_size: NA
v_call: TRBV6-5
cdr3_nt: TGTGCCAGCAGTTACCTCGGACAGGGGGACAATGAGCAGTTCTTC
cdr3_aa: CASSYLGQGDNEQFF

d_call: TRBD2
j_call: TRBJ2-1
clone_size: NA
v_call: TRBV7-2
cdr3_nt: TGTGCCAGCAGCTTGGTCGGGGGGGACGAGGGCTATGAGCAGTTCTTC
cdr3_aa: CASSLVGGDEGYEQFF

d_call: TRBD1
j_call: TRBJ2-6
clone_size: NA
v_call: TRBV2
cdr3_nt: TGTGCCAGCAGTCGGGACAGGGGCCTGGGGTCTGGGGCCAACGTCCTGACTTTC
cdr3_aa: CASSRDRGLGSGANVLTF

d_call: NA
j_call: TRBJ2-5
clone_size: NA
v_call: TRBV18
cdr3_nt: TGTGCCAGCTCACCCACAGGGTCTGGGGAGACCCAGTACTTC
cdr3_aa: CASSPTGSGETQYF

d_call: NA
j_call: TRBJ1-6
clone_size: NA
v_call: TRBV7-8
cdr3_nt: TGTGCCAGCAGCTTAGAGGCGGATGACAATTCACCCCTCCACTTT
cdr3_aa: CASSLEADDNSPLHF